These 32 T cell receptor beta chains originate from one sample sequenced in a study of patients and donors after allogeneic stem cell transplantation. TCRdb reprocessed the RT-PCR reads via MiXCR and lists one record per CDR3 protein. The sample has about a million distinct CDR3 sequences; 18% are singletons. Material for sequencing was blood, either unsorted or a sorted T cell fraction (not recorded which). The source is a human donor who was either an allogeneic HSCT recipient or a stem cell or donor lymphocyte infusion donor (not recorded which). It is not recorded whose cells these are; they may come from a transplant donor.

V usage is TRBV18 and J usage is TRBJ2-3; D gene unclear. Between the trimmed V and J ends, which lost 0 bases and 6 bases, there was a span of 7 bases. The CDR3 runs to 13 residues. Germline V gene lookup returns CDR1 KGHSH and CDR2 LQKENI. The CDR3 nucleotides are TGTGCCAGCTCACCACCGGGCTGGGATACGCAGTATTTT. Translated: CASSPPGWDTQYF.

This clonotype was seen a handful of times. This chain uses TRBV27 with TRBJ1-1, with TRBD1 matching 9 bases. The V segment lost 8 bases and the J segment 1 base; nucleotides outside the gene matches: 11. Germline loops: CDR1 MNHEY, CDR2 SMNVEV (reference sequence). This CDR3 region has 16 residues. The CDR3 sequence: CASGIPGQGANTEAFF. DNA for the CDR3: TGTGCCAGCGGAATACCGGGACAGGGTGCGAACACTGAAGCTTTCTTT.

This clonotype has just a few counts. The V gene is TRBV12-3 or TRBV12-4, the J gene TRBJ1-6; a possible D gene is TRBD1 (5 bases). Trimming pared 3 bases from V and 7 bases from J, leaving 10 bases between. This CDR3 comprises 14 residues. The CDR3 DNA follows: TGTGCCAGCAGTTTTGGGGCTTCGAATTCACCCCTCCACTTT. It specifies CASSFGASNSPLHF.

The chain links TRBV9 to TRBJ1-2; D not resolved. The CDR3 loop spans 13 amino acids. With 0 bases removed from V and 2 bases from J, the gap between germline ends came to 5 bases. The germline V gene has CDR1 SGDLS and CDR2 YYNGEE. CDR3 amino acids: CASSVDENYGYTF. CDR3 coding DNA: TGTGCCAGCAGCGTAGACGAAAACTATGGCTACACCTTC.

The V gene is TRBV4-2, the J gene TRBJ2-3, with 7 positions matching TRBD2. The CDR3 contains 16 residues. In germline, CDR1 is LGHNA, CDR2 YNFKEQ. The V segment lost 0 bases and the J segment 6 bases; nucleotides outside the gene matches: 9. The CDR3 loop reads CASSQEGSGRADTQYF. In nucleotides, the CDR3 is TGTGCCAGCAGCCAAGAAGGGAGTGGGAGGGCGGATACGCAGTATTTT.

The V gene is TRBV30, the J gene TRBJ2-1; 7 positions match TRBD2. This CDR3 spans 13 amino acids. Germline trimming cut 5 bases from V and 4 bases from J; bases unmatched to any gene: 5. Germline V CDR1 and CDR2: GTSNPN, SVGIG (reference sequence). CDR3 coding DNA: TGTGCCTGGGGAACTAGCGCTTACAATGAGCAGTTCTTC. Residues: CAWGTSAYNEQFF.

This clonotype occurred a few times. This rearrangement joins TRBV4-1 to TRBJ2-2; D remains ambiguous. V lost 1 base, J lost 1 base, and 7 bases lay in between. The CDR3 totals 15 residues. Germline V gene data show CDR1 as MGHRA and CDR2 as YSYEKL. CDR3: CASSQVTVNTGELFF. In DNA, the CDR3 is TGCGCCAGCAGCCAAGTAACGGTGAACACCGGGGAGCTGTTTTTT.

This clonotype was picked up a small number of times. The chain carries TRBV3-1 and TRBJ2-5; 7 bases line up with TRBD2. This CDR3 is 13 amino acids long. The V segment lost 4 bases and the J segment 3 bases; nucleotides outside the gene matches: 2. CDR1 LGHDT and CDR2 YNNKEL come from the germline V gene (reference sequence). CDR3 DNA sequence: TGTGCCAGCAGCCTTCTAGCGGAAGAGACCCAGTACTTC. Protein sequence: CASSLLAEETQYF.

The chain joins TRBV20-1 to TRBJ1-1, with D perhaps matching TRBD1 (5 bases). The length of the CDR3 is 14 residues. The germline V gene has CDR1 DFQATT and CDR2 SNEGSKA (reference sequence). V was pared by 0 bases and J by 0 bases, with 8 bases between. As DNA, the CDR3 is TGCAGTGCTAGAGATCGGGGGTTGAACACTGAAGCTTTCTTT. As protein: CSARDRGLNTEAFF.

This clonotype occurred a few times. The V gene is TRBV7-2, the J gene TRBJ1-6; D possibly corresponds to TRBD1 (5 bases). This CDR3 is built from 16 residues. Germline CDR1 SGHTA, CDR2 FQGNSA. The V end lost 1 base, the J end lost 2 bases, and 9 bases lay between the germline ends. The CDR3 here is CASSLEGIAYNSPLHF. The CDR3 DNA is TGTGCCAGCAGCTTAGAGGGGATTGCCTATAATTCACCCCTCCACTTT.

V is TRBV7-2 and J is TRBJ1-1; 11 bases fit TRBD1. After removal of 5 bases from V and 5 bases from J, the junction contained 10 bases not matched to a gene. Germline V gene lookup returns CDR1 SGHTA and CDR2 FQGNSA. There are 16 residues in the CDR3. The CDR3 loop is CASSQSIRDRGTEAFF. CDR3 coding DNA: TGTGCCAGCAGCCAGTCCATCCGGGACAGGGGGACTGAAGCTTTCTTT. The entire variable domain, with the rest obtained from reference TRBV7-2 and TRBJ1-1, is as follows: GAGVSQSPSNKVTEKGKDVELRCDPISGHTALYWYRQSLGQGLEFLIYFQGNSAPDKSGLPSDRFSAERTGGSVSTLTIQRTQQEDSAVYLCASSQSIRDRGTEAFFGQGTRLTVV.

This clonotype showed up just a few times. This chain's CDR3 is CASSPSRTYGYTF. The CDR3 coding sequence is TGTGCCAGCAGCCCCTCCCGAACGTATGGCTACACCTTC. The chain uses TRBV7-2 and TRBJ1-2; D not resolved. The germline V and J ends were trimmed by 5 bases and 5 bases, with 12 bases remaining between them. CDR1 is SGHTA, CDR2 FQGNSA, per germline. The CDR3 covers 13 residues.

The chain joins TRBV9 to TRBJ2-1; 10 bases map to TRBD2. The V gene's germline CDR1 is SGDLS and CDR2 YYNGEE. The trim removed 2 bases at V and 0 bases at J, leaving 5 bases unmatched. The CDR3 runs 17 residues. The CDR3 here is CASSVGLADSSYNEQFF. Written as DNA, the CDR3 is TGTGCCAGCAGCGTCGGACTAGCGGACAGCTCCTACAATGAGCAGTTCTTC.

The rearrangement joins TRBV7-8 to TRBJ2-5; no clear D. The V end lost 0 bases, the J end lost 5 bases, and 16 bases lay between the germline ends. The germline CDR1 and CDR2 sequences are SGHVS and FQNEAQ. The CDR3 contains 16 residues. The DNA for the CDR3 is TGTGCCAGCAGCTTAGCTCGAACGGTTAGGCGGGAGACCCAGTACTTC. It is translated as CASSLARTVRRETQYF.

The chain carries TRBV6-2 or TRBV6-3 and TRBJ2-1; 8 bases line up with TRBD1. Germline V gene sequence: CDR1 MNHEY, CDR2 SVGEGT. The CDR3 has 13 amino acids. The junction had 7 bases not matched to a gene; V was cut back by 3 bases and J by 12 bases. The CDR3 is CASSYSRGLWQFF. The DNA of the CDR3 is TGTGCCAGCAGTTATAGCAGGGGGCTTTGGCAGTTCTTC.

Only a few counts were recorded for this clonotype. The V gene is TRBV5-1, the J gene TRBJ1-5; D may be TRBD1 (5 bases). The CDR3 has 13 amino acids. Germline CDR1 and CDR2: SGHRS and YFSETQ. V lost 5 bases and J 6 bases, leaving 12 bases between the germline ends. The CDR3 coding sequence is TGCGCCAGCAGACAAGACAGTCGTCAGCCCCAGCATTTT. This translates into CASRQDSRQPQHF.

This clonotype was found once. CDR3 in DNA: TGTGCCAGCAGCCAATTCGGCGGGAAACCCGGTAGGGAGCAGTTCTTC. It yields the protein CASSQFGGKPGREQFF. The rearrangement uses TRBV3-1 and TRBJ2-1; the D gene is possibly TRBD2 (6 bases). V dropped 2 bases and J dropped 10 bases, with 21 bases sitting between them. The CDR3 sequence is 16 residues long. Germline lookup yields CDR1 LGHDT and CDR2 YNNKEL (reference sequence).

This clonotype has a handful of counts. The chain couples TRBV12-3 or TRBV12-4 to TRBJ2-3; D unclear. CDR3 length: 13 residues. Trimming shortened V by 5 bases and J by 5 bases, and 11 bases separated the two germline ends. In DNA, the CDR3 is TGTGCCAGCAGTCCTCCGGCCGGAGATACGCAGTATTTT. It encodes CASSPPAGDTQYF.

The chain carries TRBV7-2 and TRBJ2-3; D not resolved. Germline V gene sequence: CDR1 SGHTA, CDR2 FQGNSA. The CDR3 runs to 15 residues. Trimming pared 6 bases from V and 0 bases from J, leaving 13 bases between. DNA of the CDR3: TGTGCCAGCAGACTGATAGGTCCTAGCACAGATACGCAGTATTTT. This sequence encodes CASRLIGPSTDTQYF. The entire variable domain, with the rest obtained from reference TRBV7-2 and TRBJ2-3, is as follows: GAGVSQSPSNKVTEKGKDVELRCDPISGHTALYWYRQSLGQGLEFLIYFQGNSAPDKSGLPSDRFSAERTGGSVSTLTIQRTQQEDSAVYLCASRLIGPSTDTQYFGPGTRLTVL.

In its sample, this clonotype was seen a few times. The chain joins TRBV30 to TRBJ2-1, with D perhaps matching TRBD2 (6 bases). Trimming cost V 5 bases and J 10 bases, with 21 bases left between them. This CDR3 has 14 amino acids. Germline V gene sequence: CDR1 GTSNPN, CDR2 SVGIG (reference sequence). The CDR3 loop is CAWVRRDVVREQFF. CDR3 coding DNA: TGTGCCTGGGTCCGGAGGGATGTGGTACGGGAGCAGTTCTTC.

This clonotype was seen only a few times. J is TRBJ2-1 and V is TRBV12-3 or TRBV12-4; 7 nucleotides line up with TRBD1. The V and J ends lost 7 bases and 2 bases, in that order; junction bases with no gene match: 8. CDR3 length equals 15 residues. The CDR3 DNA reads as TGTGCCAGCACTGACGACAGGGTGCCCTACAATGAGCAGTTCTTC. Translation: CASTDDRVPYNEQFF.

The gene calls are TRBV7-3 and TRBJ1-2, with 10 bases that match TRBD1. The CDR3 sequence is 17 residues long. J was trimmed by 6 bases and V by 0 bases; bases with no gene match: 10. CDR1 and CDR2 from the germline V gene are SGHTA and FQGTGA. In DNA, the CDR3 is TGTGCCAGCAGCTTAACGGCGGGTGTGACAGGGGGCCATGGCTACACCTTC. Translation: CASSLTAGVTGGHGYTF.

This sequence joins TRBV4-3 and TRBJ2-7; 10 bases align to TRBD1. Germline CDR1 and CDR2: LGHNA and YSLEER. With 2 bases clipped from V and 1 base from J, the junction kept 5 bases outside the gene matches. The CDR3 covers 16 residues. CDR3 amino acids: CASSQIKGQGSYEQYF. The CDR3 coding sequence is TGCGCCAGCAGCCAAATTAAGGGACAGGGGTCCTACGAGCAGTACTTC.

In this sample, this clonotype turned up many times. The V gene is TRBV12-3 or TRBV12-4, the J gene TRBJ2-1; the match to TRBD2 covers 7 bases. CDR3 length equals 14 residues. The J segment lost 9 bases and the V segment lost 1 base, leaving 6 bases of the junction unmatched. The CDR3 spells CASSLDGLVVEQFF. CDR3 nucleotide sequence: TGTGCCAGCAGTTTAGATGGACTAGTGGTTGAGCAGTTCTTC.

This clonotype showed up just a few times. The rearrangement uses TRBV29-1 and TRBJ2-1, with TRBD2 identical over 16 bases. This CDR3 contains 16 residues. V shed 5 bases, J shed 7 bases, and the junction held 8 bases outside the gene matches. Germline V CDR1 and CDR2: SQVTM, ANQGSEA. This chain's CDR3 is CSVWGLAGGPGNEQFF. In DNA, the CDR3 is TGCAGCGTTTGGGGACTAGCGGGAGGGCCAGGAAATGAGCAGTTCTTC.

This clonotype was counted a few times. The chain carries TRBV4-2 and TRBJ2-4; TRBD2 is a possible D gene (5 bases). The V and J ends lost 0 bases and 1 base respectively, with 19 bases between them. Germline lookup yields CDR1 LGHNA and CDR2 YNFKEQ. The CDR3 is made up of 19 amino acids. CDR3 sequence reads: CASSQESVSSGVAKNIQYF. For the CDR3, the DNA is TGTGCCAGCAGCCAAGAATCCGTAAGCTCCGGGGTGGCCAAAAACATTCAGTACTTC.

This clonotype was seen a handful of times. This rearrangement joins TRBV4-2 to TRBJ1-6; D gene unclear. Germline V CDR1 and CDR2: LGHNA, YNFKEQ. CDR3 length: 15 amino acids. Deletions cut 0 bases from V and 6 bases from J, with 9 bases between. Here the CDR3 reads CASSQETIPNSPLHF. The CDR3 DNA sequence: TGTGCCAGCAGCCAAGAAACCATCCCTAATTCACCCCTCCACTTT.

The chain is built from TRBV6-5 and TRBJ2-1; 8 nucleotides agree with TRBD2. Per the germline V gene, CDR1 is MNHEY and CDR2 is SVGAGI. This CDR3 is built from 15 residues. The V and J ends lost 0 bases and 6 bases, in that order; junction bases with no gene match: 4. The CDR3 DNA reads as TGTGCCAGCAGTTACTCCTCTAGCGGGCGCAATGAGCAGTTCTTC. Protein product: CASSYSSSGRNEQFF.

This clonotype has only a few counts. The chain links TRBV20-1 to TRBJ1-6; perhaps TRBD1 as D (5 bases). This CDR3 spans 12 amino acids. The V gene lost 6 bases and the J gene lost 8 bases, with 11 bases spanning the gap. The germline V gene encodes CDR1 DFQATT and CDR2 SNEGSKA (reference sequence). CDR3 nucleotides: TGCAGTGCGAGTGGGGCCGATTCACCCCTCCACTTT. As protein: CSASGADSPLHF.

This clonotype occurred a few times. This sequence joins TRBV11-3 and TRBJ2-3; no clear D. The CDR3 is 14 residues long. The V gene's germline CDR1 is SGHNT and CDR2 YENEEA. V lost 7 bases and J 0 bases, leaving 11 bases between the germline ends. The CDR3 DNA reads TGTGCCAGCACCTCAGAGTTTAGCACAGATACGCAGTATTTT. This codes for CASTSEFSTDTQYF.

In its sample, this clonotype was seen a few times. The V and J genes are TRBV5-5 and TRBJ2-1; D is unclear. Trimming stripped 1 base from V and 11 bases from J, with 7 bases between. Germline V lookup: CDR1 SGHKS, CDR2 YYEKEE (reference sequence). The CDR3 runs to 11 residues. CDR3 in amino acids: CASSLMRKQFF. In DNA, the CDR3 is TGTGCCAGCAGCTTGATGAGGAAGCAGTTCTTC.

The CDR3 loop is CASSGGLANSYEQYF. As DNA, the CDR3 is TGCGCCAGCAGTGGAGGGCTAGCCAACTCCTACGAGCAGTACTTC. The V call is TRBV10-2, the J call TRBJ2-7, with D perhaps TRBD2 (5 bases). Trimming removed 4 bases from V and 0 bases from J, with 13 bases in between. Germline CDR1 and CDR2: WSHSY and SAAADI. This CDR3 is 15 amino acids long.